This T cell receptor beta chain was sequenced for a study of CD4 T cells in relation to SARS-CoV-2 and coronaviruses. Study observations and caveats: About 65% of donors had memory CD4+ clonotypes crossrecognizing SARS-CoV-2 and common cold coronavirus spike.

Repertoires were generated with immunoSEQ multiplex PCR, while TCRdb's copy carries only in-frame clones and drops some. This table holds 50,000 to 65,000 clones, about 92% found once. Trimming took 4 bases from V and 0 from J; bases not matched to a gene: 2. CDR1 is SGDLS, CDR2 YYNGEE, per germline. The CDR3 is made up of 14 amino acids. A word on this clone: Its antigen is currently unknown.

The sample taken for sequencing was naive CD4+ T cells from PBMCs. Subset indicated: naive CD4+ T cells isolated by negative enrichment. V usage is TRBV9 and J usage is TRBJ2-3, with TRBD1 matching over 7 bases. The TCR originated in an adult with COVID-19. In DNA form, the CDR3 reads TGTGCCAGCAGCCCGACAGGGAGCACAGATACGCAGTATTTT. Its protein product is CASSPTGSTDTQYF. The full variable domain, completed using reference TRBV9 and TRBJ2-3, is DSGVTQTPKHLITATGQRVTLRCSPRSGDLSVYWYQQSLDQGLQFLIQYYNGEERAKGNILERFSAQQFPDLHSELNLSSLELGDSALYFCASSPTGSTDTQYFGPGTRLTVL.